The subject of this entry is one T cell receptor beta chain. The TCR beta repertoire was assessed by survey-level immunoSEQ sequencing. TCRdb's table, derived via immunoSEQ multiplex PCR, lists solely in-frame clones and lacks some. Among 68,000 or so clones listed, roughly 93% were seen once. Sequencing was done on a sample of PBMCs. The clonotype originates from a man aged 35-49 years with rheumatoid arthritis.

CDR3 protein: CASRRGYEQYF. The DNA for the CDR3 is TGTGCCAGCCGGAGGGGTTACGAGCAGTACTTC. V usage is TRBV28 and J usage is TRBJ2-7; maybe TRBD2 (6 bases). Per germline, CDR1 MDHEN and CDR2 SYDVKM. V lost 8 bases, J lost 4 bases, and 9 bases lay in between. CDR3 length: 11 residues.